The clone carrying this T cell receptor beta chain was detected ten times or more. CDR1 is SGHNT, CDR2 YYREEE, per germline (reference sequence). V shed 4 bases and J shed 3 bases, with 17 bases lying between them. CDR3 size: 16 residues. This record belongs to a study of identical twins. MiXCR was run by TCRdb on the 5' RACE reads, yielding one entry per CDR3 protein. The profile shows approximately 690,000 distinct CDR3 sequences, over 5% of them singletons. Sequencing was performed on naive T cells sorted from blood. The chain uses TRBV5-4 and TRBJ2-1; D might be TRBD1 or TRBD2, each matching 5 bases. This clonotype originated in a man aged 18 to 30 in good health. The CDR3 DNA sequence: TGTGCCAGCAGCAGACCTAGGGGAGCTGACTACAATGAGCAGTTCTTC. Its translation: CASSRPRGADYNEQFF. The full variable domain, rest sourced from reference TRBV5-4 and TRBJ2-1, is ETGVTQSPTHLIKTRGQQVTLRCSSQSGHNTVSWYQQALGQGPQFIFQYYREEENGRGNFPPRFSGLQFPNYSSELNVNALELDDSALYLCASSRPRGADYNEQFFGPGTRLTVL.